One T cell receptor beta chain is described in this entry. How the authors handled the data: Nucleated cell counts were estimated from reference gene primer amplification. Only in-frame clones appear in the TCRdb table, and some are missing; sequencing was by immunoSEQ multiplex PCR. For V, J and clone size, that table is used; D and trimming come from the DNA. This sample yields roughly 180,000 clones, of which roughly four fifths are seen a single time; 6% to 8.5% belongs to the top ten. The sample is drawn from a study of blood T cell repertoires in COVID-19. Looking at the study overall: COVID-19 samples from acute and convalescent phases originated in the United States, Italy and Spain. From T cells, B-cell-depleted T cells, or PBMCs came the material, which was cDNA or gDNA.

This clonotype was obtained from a human donor in a cohort sampled during active COVID-19. The sequenced material came from peripheral blood.

In DNA form, the CDR3 reads TGTGCCAGCAGCTTGGCCCCTTTTAGCTCCTACAATGAGCAGTTCTTC. Encoded protein: CASSLAPFSSYNEQFF. V gene TRBV5-6 combines with J gene TRBJ2-1; D call uncertain. Germline loops: CDR1 SGHDT, CDR2 YYEEEE. The length of the CDR3 is 16 residues. The ends were cut back, 0 bases at V and 0 bases at J, with 10 bases in the middle.